One sample yielded the 3 T cell receptor beta chains listed below, sequenced in a study of CD8 T cells in ankylosing spondylitis. TCRdb reprocessed the 5' RACE reads with MiXCR, giving one entry per CDR3 protein. The sample lists about 350,000 distinct CDR3 sequences, roughly 20% seen once, with approximately 14% in the top ten. Material for sequencing was blood, either unsorted or a sorted T cell fraction (not recorded which). The source is a male donor with ankylosing spondylitis or in good health (not recorded which).

Only a few counts were recorded for this clonotype. This chain connects TRBV4-1 to TRBJ2-1; D unclear. The CDR3 is made up of 16 amino acids. CDR1 MGHRA and CDR2 YSYEKL come from the germline V gene. Trimming removed 0 bases at V and 2 bases at J, with 11 bases between. The CDR3 is CASSQENGSPYNEQFF. CDR3 bases: TGCGCCAGCAGCCAAGAAAATGGTTCACCCTACAATGAGCAGTTCTTC.

A remark on this clonotype: A much larger clone differs from this one at a single base, so this may be a read error. The rearrangement joins TRBV12-3 or TRBV12-4 to TRBJ2-7; no firm D call. CDR3 length equals 13 residues. The CDR3 nucleotides are TGTGCCAGCAGCCCGTTCTCAGCCTACGAGCAGCACTTC. This encodes CASSPFSAYEQHF.

The rearrangement uses TRBV29-1 and TRBJ2-3; no clear D. V dropped 6 bases and J dropped 4 bases, with 11 bases sitting between them. Germline V gives CDR1 SQVTM, CDR2 ANQGSEA. This CDR3 spans 12 amino acids. The CDR3 here is CSVAHEADTQYF. CDR3 bases: TGCAGCGTAGCACATGAGGCAGATACGCAGTATTTT.